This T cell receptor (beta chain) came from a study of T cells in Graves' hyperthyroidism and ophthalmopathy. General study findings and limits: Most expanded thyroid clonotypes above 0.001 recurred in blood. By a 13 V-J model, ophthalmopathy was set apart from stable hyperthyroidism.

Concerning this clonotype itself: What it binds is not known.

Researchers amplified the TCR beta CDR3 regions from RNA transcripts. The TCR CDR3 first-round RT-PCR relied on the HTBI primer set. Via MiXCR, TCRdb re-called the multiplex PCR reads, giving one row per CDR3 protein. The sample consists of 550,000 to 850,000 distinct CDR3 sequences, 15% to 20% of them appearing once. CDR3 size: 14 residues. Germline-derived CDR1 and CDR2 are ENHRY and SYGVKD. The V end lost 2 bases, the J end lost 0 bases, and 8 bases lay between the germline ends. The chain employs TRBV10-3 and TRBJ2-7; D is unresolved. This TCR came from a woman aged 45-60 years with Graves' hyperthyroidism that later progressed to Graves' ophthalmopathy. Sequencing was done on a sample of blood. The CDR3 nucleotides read TGTGCCATCAGTGAGAGTACCAACTCCTACGAGCAGTACTTC. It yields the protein CAISESTNSYEQYF.